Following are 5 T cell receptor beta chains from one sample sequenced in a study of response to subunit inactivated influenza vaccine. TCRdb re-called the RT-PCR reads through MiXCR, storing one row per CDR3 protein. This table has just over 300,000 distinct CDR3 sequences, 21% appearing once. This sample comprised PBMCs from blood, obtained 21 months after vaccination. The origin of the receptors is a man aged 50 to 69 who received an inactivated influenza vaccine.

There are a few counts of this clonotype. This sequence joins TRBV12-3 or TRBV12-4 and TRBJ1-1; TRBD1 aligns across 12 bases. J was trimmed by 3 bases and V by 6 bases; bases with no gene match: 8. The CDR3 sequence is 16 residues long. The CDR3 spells CASSAGQGAIDTEAFF. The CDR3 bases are TGTGCCAGCAGCGCGGGACAGGGGGCTATAGACACTGAAGCTTTCTTT.

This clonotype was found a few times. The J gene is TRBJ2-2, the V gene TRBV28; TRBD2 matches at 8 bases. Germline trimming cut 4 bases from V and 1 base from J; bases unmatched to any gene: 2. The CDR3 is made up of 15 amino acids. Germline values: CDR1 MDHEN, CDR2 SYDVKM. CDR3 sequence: CASSSGGGNTGELFF. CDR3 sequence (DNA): TGTGCCAGCAGTTCCGGGGGGGGGAACACCGGGGAGCTGTTTTTT. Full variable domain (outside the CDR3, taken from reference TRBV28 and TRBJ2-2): DVKVTQSSRYLVKRTGEKVFLECVQDMDHENMFWYRQDPGLGLRLIYFSYDVKMKEKGDIPEGYSVSREKKERFSLILESASTNQTSMYLCASSSGGGNTGELFFGEGSRLTVL.

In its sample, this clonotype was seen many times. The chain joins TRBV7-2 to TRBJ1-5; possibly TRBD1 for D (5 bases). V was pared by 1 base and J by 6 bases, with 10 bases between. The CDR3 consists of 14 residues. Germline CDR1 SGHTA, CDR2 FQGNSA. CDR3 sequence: CASSLGQGGQPQHF. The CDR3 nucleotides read TGTGCCAGCAGCTTAGGCCAGGGCGGTCAGCCCCAGCATTTT.

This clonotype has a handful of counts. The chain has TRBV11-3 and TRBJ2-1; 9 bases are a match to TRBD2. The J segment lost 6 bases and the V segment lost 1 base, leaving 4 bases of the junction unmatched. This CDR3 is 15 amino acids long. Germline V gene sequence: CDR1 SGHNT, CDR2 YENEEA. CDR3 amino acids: CASSLGGLATNEQFF. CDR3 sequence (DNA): TGTGCCAGCAGCTTAGGGGGACTAGCTACCAATGAGCAGTTCTTC.

In DNA, the CDR3 is TGTGCCAGCAGTTACGTCTTAGCACCAGATACGCAGTATTTT. Protein sequence: CASSYVLAPDTQYF. The J gene is TRBJ2-3, the V gene TRBV6-2 or TRBV6-3; D is uncertain. Germline-derived CDR1 and CDR2 are MNHEY and SVGEGT. The CDR3 has 14 residues. V lost 2 bases to trimming and J lost 4 bases, with 10 bases between them.